Listed here are 25 T cell receptor beta chains from one sample, sequenced in a study of cytomegalovirus exposure and HLA in healthy donors. PCR primers comprised 60 Vbeta and 13 Jbeta primers. Method: immunoSEQ multiplex PCR; TCRdb's copy keeps in-frame clones and lacks some. Of more than 150,000 clones listed, 70% to 80% are singletons. The source material was PBMCs. The receptors shown here come from a man between 18 and 29 years old in good health and CMV-seronegative.

This clone was seen only a few times. The chain uses TRBV2 and TRBJ2-5; TRBD2 aligns across 11 bases. V shed 4 bases and J 4 bases; nucleotides not matched to a gene: 11. The CDR3 totals 17 residues. The germline gives CDR1 SNHLY, CDR2 FYNNEI. CDR3 sequence: CASSGLAGGWGGETQYF. The CDR3 nucleotides are TGTGCCAGCAGTGGCCTAGCGGGGGGCTGGGGGGGAGAGACCCAGTACTTC.

The V and J genes are TRBV4-2 and TRBJ2-7, with D possibly matching TRBD2 (5 bases). Germline CDR1 is LGHNA and CDR2 is YNFKEQ. V dropped 3 bases and J dropped 5 bases, with 17 bases sitting between them. The CDR3 has 15 amino acids. The CDR3 reads CASSQDHNGIDEQYF. The DNA for the CDR3 is TGTGCCAGCAGCCAGGACCATAACGGGATCGACGAGCAGTACTTC.

The DNA of the CDR3 is TGTGCCAGCATTGCCGGGAGCTCCTACGAGCAGTACTTC. Its translation is CASIAGSSYEQYF. This rearrangement joins TRBV28 to TRBJ2-7; tentative D call: TRBD2 (6 bases). V lost 7 bases, J lost 0 bases, and 10 bases lay in between. CDR1 MDHEN and CDR2 SYDVKM come from the germline V gene. This CDR3 is built from 13 residues.

The gene calls are TRBV30 and TRBJ2-1, with 7 bases identical to TRBD2. This CDR3 region has 15 residues. CDR1 and CDR2 from the germline V gene are GTSNPN and SVGIG (reference sequence). The trim removed 3 bases at V and 0 bases at J, leaving 5 bases unmatched. CDR3 residues: CAWSGRSSSYNEQFF. The DNA of the CDR3 is TGTGCCTGGAGCGGGAGGTCCAGCTCCTACAATGAGCAGTTCTTC.

The chain joins TRBV30 to TRBJ2-7; D is perhaps TRBD1 (5 bases). The V and J ends lost 2 bases and 3 bases respectively, with 20 bases between them. Germline CDR1 GTSNPN, CDR2 SVGIG (reference sequence). The CDR3 spans 16 residues. CDR3 sequence (DNA): TGTGCCTGGAGTCGCCCGAGGCGGACATCGGGCTACGAGCAGTACTTC. Amino acids: CAWSRPRRTSGYEQYF.

This clone was picked up a small number of times. The gene calls are TRBV7-9 and TRBJ2-3, with TRBD2 identical over 14 bases. V was pared by 2 bases and J by 9 bases, with 7 bases of the junction left unmatched. Germline-derived CDR1 and CDR2 are SEHNR and FQNEAQ (reference sequence). The CDR3 is made up of 16 amino acids. The CDR3 spells CASSLRTSGGPGTQYF. The CDR3 DNA follows: TGTGCCAGCAGCTTAAGGACTAGCGGGGGGCCGGGGACGCAGTATTTT.

This clone was detected only a few times. The rearrangement links TRBV7-3 to TRBJ2-1, with D possibly matching TRBD2 (6 bases). The V gene's germline CDR1 is SGHTA and CDR2 FQGTGA. V gave up 2 bases and J gave up 9 bases, with 11 bases separating them. The CDR3 runs 13 residues. As DNA, the CDR3 is TGTGCCAGCAGCTTAGGCGGGATAAGTGAGCAGTTCTTC. This translates into CASSLGGISEQFF.

This clone has a handful of counts. The genes are TRBV6-5 and TRBJ1-4; D not certain. The V gene lost 6 bases and the J gene lost 0 bases, with 11 bases spanning the gap. The CDR3 contains 15 residues. Germline V gene lookup returns CDR1 MNHEY and CDR2 SVGAGI. CDR3 residues: CASSREVATNEKLFF. The CDR3 bases are TGTGCCAGCAGCCGGGAGGTTGCAACTAATGAAAAACTGTTTTTT.

CDR3 protein: CASSESGQSYQETQYF. CDR3 sequence (DNA): TGTGCCAGCAGTGAGTCAGGACAGTCGTACCAAGAGACCCAGTACTTC. The V and J genes are TRBV25-1 and TRBJ2-5, with D possibly matching TRBD1 (6 bases). This CDR3 spans 16 amino acids. Per germline, CDR1 MGHDK and CDR2 SYGVNS. V was cut by 3 bases and J by 0 bases, with 14 bases left in between.

The genes are TRBV5-1 and TRBJ1-2, with 9 nucleotides matching TRBD1. The CDR3 loop spans 13 amino acids. Trimming took 3 bases from V and 7 from J; bases not matched to a gene: 4. Germline V lookup: CDR1 SGHRS, CDR2 YFSETQ. The CDR3 nucleotides are TGCGCCAGCAGCTGGGACAGGGCTGGTGGCTACACCTTC. Its translation: CASSWDRAGGYTF.

The J gene is TRBJ1-5, the V gene TRBV5-6; D may be TRBD1 (6 bases). Germline CDR1 is SGHDT and CDR2 is YYEEEE. This CDR3 is built from 13 residues. The V and J ends lost 4 bases and 4 bases respectively, with 9 bases between them. CDR3: CASSLRGNQPQHF. CDR3 DNA sequence: TGTGCCAGCAGCCTAAGGGGGAATCAGCCCCAGCATTTT. Based on the CDR3 plus reference TRBV5-6 and TRBJ1-5, the full variable domain is DAGVTQSPTHLIKTRGQQVTLRCSPKSGHDTVSWYQQALGQGPQFIFQYYEEEERQRGNFPDRFSGHQFPNYSSELNVNALLLGDSALYLCASSLRGNQPQHFGDGTRLSIL.

The V gene is TRBV7-2, the J gene TRBJ2-2; TRBD2 aligns across 9 bases. This CDR3 comprises 17 residues. Unmatched junction bases numbered 14, after V lost 5 bases and J lost 7 bases. Germline CDR1 reads SGHTA; CDR2 reads FQGNSA. This chain's CDR3 is CASSQSRAGGLSGELFF. The CDR3 DNA follows: TGTGCCAGCAGCCAGTCTCGTGCGGGGGGGCTAAGCGGGGAGCTGTTTTTT.

The genes are TRBV19 and TRBJ2-2; D may be TRBD2 (5 bases). The CDR3 covers 14 residues. Germline CDR1 and CDR2: LNHDA and SQIVND (reference sequence). V was clipped by 5 bases and J by 3 bases, with 10 bases between them. The CDR3 reads CASSFTRDTGELFF. CDR3 DNA sequence: TGTGCCAGTAGTTTTACTAGGGACACCGGGGAGCTGTTTTTT.

This clone is a singleton in its sample. The chain employs TRBV28 and TRBJ1-4, with D tentatively TRBD1 (5 bases). Germline V gives CDR1 MDHEN, CDR2 SYDVKM. V was clipped by 8 bases and J by 14 bases, with 18 bases between them. The CDR3 covers 12 residues. The CDR3 DNA is TGTGCCAGCGCCTCCCGCGGGGGTGGCCTGTTTTTT. Translation gives CASASRGGGLFF. The full variable domain, in which reference TRBV28 and TRBJ1-4 provide the parts outside the CDR3, is DVKVTQSSRYLVKRTGEKVFLECVQDMDHENMFWYRQDPGLGLRLIYFSYDVKMKEKGDIPEGYSVSREKKERFSLILESASTNQTSMYLCASASRGGGLFFGSGTQLSVL.

V usage is TRBV6-6 and J usage is TRBJ2-5; 10 nucleotides match TRBD2. This CDR3 has 16 residues. CDR1 is MNHNY, CDR2 SVGAGI, per germline (reference sequence). J gave up 5 bases and V 4 bases, and 10 bases lay outside the gene matches. The CDR3 sequence: CASSFQRGGRGETQYF. In DNA form, the CDR3 reads TGTGCCAGCAGTTTCCAGCGGGGGGGGAGAGGGGAGACCCAGTACTTC.

This rearrangement joins TRBV19 to TRBJ2-1; D call uncertain. V was clipped by 1 base and J by 2 bases, with 9 bases between them. From germline, CDR1 is LNHDA and CDR2 SQIVND (reference sequence). CDR3 length: 15 residues. The CDR3 nucleotides read TGTGCCAGTAGTATAGGCCACCGCGCCTACAATGAGCAGTTCTTC. It translates to CASSIGHRAYNEQFF.

Only a few counts were recorded for this clone. V gene TRBV5-1 combines with J gene TRBJ1-2; D remains unclear. The germline CDR1 and CDR2 sequences are SGHRS and YFSETQ. Between the trimmed V and J ends, which lost 0 bases and 6 bases, there was a span of 9 bases. CDR3 length equals 13 residues. DNA of the CDR3: TGCGCCAGCAGCTTGGTGGGCACCCATGGCTACACCTTC. This gives the protein CASSLVGTHGYTF. Together with reference TRBV5-1 and TRBJ1-2, the CDR3 gives the full variable domain: KAGVTQTPRYLIKTRGQQVTLSCSPISGHRSVSWYQQTPGQGLQFLFEYFSETQRNKGNFPGRFSGRQFSNSRSEMNVSTLELGDSALYLCASSLVGTHGYTFGSGTRLTVV.

The chain links TRBV10-3 to TRBJ2-5; 13 nucleotides align to TRBD2. With V trimmed by 3 bases and J by 4 bases, 5 bases remained unmatched. This CDR3 is 16 amino acids long. In germline, CDR1 is ENHRY, CDR2 SYGVKD. The CDR3 loop reads CAISELAGGGGETQYF. CDR3 in DNA: TGTGCCATCAGTGAACTAGCGGGGGGGGGAGGAGAGACCCAGTACTTC.

The chain couples TRBV27 to TRBJ1-5, with TRBD1 as a possible D gene (6 bases). V was trimmed by 2 bases and J by 5 bases, leaving 10 bases between them. The CDR3 extends over 14 amino acids. Germline CDR1 MNHEY, CDR2 SMNVEV (reference sequence). CDR3 region: CASSLNRDHQPQHF. In DNA, the CDR3 is TGTGCCAGCAGTTTAAACAGGGACCATCAGCCCCAGCATTTT.

This clone was observed once. The chain links TRBV19 to TRBJ2-7; perhaps TRBD2 as D (6 bases). This CDR3 region has 12 residues. V lost 7 bases, J lost 5 bases, and 12 bases lay in between. CDR1 is LNHDA and CDR2 is SQIVND in the germline V gene (reference sequence). CDR3 sequence reads: CASTPGGHEQYF. The DNA of the CDR3 is TGTGCCAGTACCCCCGGGGGACACGAGCAGTACTTC.

The chain uses TRBV28 and TRBJ2-2, with TRBD2 matching over 8 bases. The CDR3 extends over 18 amino acids. Germline trimming cut 3 bases from V and 1 base from J; bases unmatched to any gene: 10. Germline CDR1 reads MDHEN; CDR2 reads SYDVKM. The CDR3 DNA follows: TGTGCCAGCAGTTTGGGATTATTAGCGGGACTGAACACCGGGGAGCTGTTTTTT. Its translation: CASSLGLLAGLNTGELFF.

The gene calls are TRBV28 and TRBJ1-2; 7 bases match TRBD1. This CDR3 comprises 14 residues. Germline V gene data show CDR1 as MDHEN and CDR2 as SYDVKM. J lost 5 bases, V lost 5 bases, and 8 bases had no gene match. CDR3 in DNA: TGTGCCAGCAGTCGACAGGGAATAGGGTATGGCTACACCTTC. This gives the protein CASSRQGIGYGYTF.

A single count supports this clone. This rearrangement joins TRBV7-6 to TRBJ1-6, with TRBD1 as a possible D gene (5 bases). Germline CDR1 and CDR2: SGHVS and FNYEAQ. This CDR3 is built from 16 residues. V was pared by 2 bases and J by 7 bases, with 15 bases between. CDR3 bases: TGTGCCAGCAGCTTAAACGGAGACAGCAGCAATTCACCCCTCCACTTT. Translating gives CASSLNGDSSNSPLHF. Drawing the rest from reference TRBV7-6 and TRBJ1-6, the complete variable domain is GAGVSQSPRYKVTKRGQDVALRCDPISGHVSLYWYRQALGQGPEFLTYFNYEAQQDKSGLPNDRFSAERPEGSISTLTIQRTEQRDSAMYRCASSLNGDSSNSPLHFGNGTRLTVT.

CDR3 DNA sequence: TGTGCCAGCAGTTCCGGGACAGGGAGGAATCAGCCCCAGCATTTT. This gives the protein CASSSGTGRNQPQHF. The chain links TRBV27 to TRBJ1-5, with TRBD1 matching 9 bases. Germline V CDR1 and CDR2: MNHEY, SMNVEV (reference sequence). V gave up 4 bases and J gave up 4 bases; unmatched junction bases: 5. The CDR3 has 15 amino acids.

This clone was counted between two and nine times. The chain combines TRBV6-1 with TRBJ2-5; D unresolved. Germline loops: CDR1 MNHNS, CDR2 SASEGT. The V end lost 8 bases, the J end lost 3 bases, and 16 bases lay between the germline ends. There are 14 residues in the CDR3. The CDR3 DNA reads as TGTGCCAGCTTCCCTTCCATCCAGGAAGAGACCCAGTACTTC. This sequence encodes CASFPSIQEETQYF.